These 8 T cell receptor beta chains came from one sample sequenced in a study of cytomegalovirus exposure and HLA in healthy donors. In the PCR, 60 Vbeta and 13 Jbeta primers were used. Only in-frame clones appear in the TCRdb table, and some are missing; sequencing was by immunoSEQ multiplex PCR. This table has 100,000 to 150,000 clones, about 74% appearing once. Sequenced: PBMCs. These receptors all come from a woman in her forties or fifties in good health and CMV-seropositive.

The chain recombines TRBV2 with TRBJ2-7, with D maybe TRBD1 (6 bases). The V gene's germline CDR1 is SNHLY and CDR2 FYNNEI. This CDR3 has 13 amino acids. The V gene lost 6 bases and the J gene lost 2 bases, with 11 bases spanning the gap. The CDR3 spells CASRRTAAYEQYF. For the CDR3, the DNA is TGTGCCAGCAGACGGACAGCGGCCTACGAGCAGTACTTC.

The table lists this clone with a count of one. The chain carries TRBV5-1 and TRBJ2-3; the match to TRBD2 covers 8 bases. This CDR3 has 14 residues. In germline, CDR1 is SGHRS, CDR2 YFSETQ. The V segment lost 0 bases and the J segment 5 bases; nucleotides outside the gene matches: 2. CDR3 region: CASSLAGGVDTQYF. In nucleotides, the CDR3 is TGCGCCAGCAGCTTGGCGGGGGGGGTAGATACGCAGTATTTT.

The chain recombines TRBV30 with TRBJ1-5, with TRBD1 as a possible D gene (6 bases). With 0 bases removed from V and 5 bases from J, the gap between germline ends came to 11 bases. Germline CDR1 and CDR2: GTSNPN and SVGIG (reference sequence). There are 14 residues in the CDR3. The CDR3 spells CAWSVKQGDQPQHF. The CDR3 nucleotides read TGTGCCTGGAGTGTAAAACAGGGCGATCAGCCCCAGCATTTT.

V usage is TRBV2 and J usage is TRBJ1-2, with 9 bases fitting TRBD1. CDR1 and CDR2 (germline): SNHLY, FYNNEI. The junction had 7 bases not matched to a gene; V was cut back by 5 bases and J by 6 bases. CDR3 length: 14 amino acids. The CDR3: CASSRTQGANGYTF. For the CDR3, the DNA is TGTGCCAGCAGTAGGACACAGGGGGCAAATGGCTACACCTTC. The complete variable domain, with remaining parts taken from reference TRBV2 and TRBJ1-2, reads EPEVTQTPSHQVTQMGQEVILRCVPISNHLYFYWYRQILGQKVEFLVSFYNNEISEKSEIFDDQFSVERPDGSNFTLKIRSTKLEDSAMYFCASSRTQGANGYTFGSGTRLTVV.

The rearrangement joins TRBV2 to TRBJ2-6; D unresolved. Germline assignment: CDR1 SNHLY and CDR2 FYNNEI. This CDR3 is 17 amino acids long. V lost 6 bases and J lost 0, with 15 bases in between. The CDR3, as DNA: TGTGCCAGCAGGGGCGCTGACACCCACTCTGGGGCCAACGTCCTGACTTTC. It encodes CASRGADTHSGANVLTF.

The chain uses TRBV18 and TRBJ2-5, with TRBD1 identical over 9 bases. The CDR3 contains 14 residues. Germline V gene sequence: CDR1 KGHSH, CDR2 LQKENI. The trim removed 3 bases at V and 5 bases at J, leaving 4 bases unmatched. The CDR3 DNA sequence: TGTGCCAGCTCACCCGGGACAGGGTTTGAGACCCAGTACTTC. Translation gives CASSPGTGFETQYF.

V and J are TRBV5-1 and TRBJ2-3, with D possibly being TRBD2 (6 bases). The V gene's germline CDR1 is SGHRS and CDR2 YFSETQ. V lost 0 bases to trimming and J lost 2 bases, with 13 bases between them. The CDR3 has 16 residues. CDR3 DNA sequence: TGCGCCAGCAGCTTGGGGTATGGGAGGAACACAGATACGCAGTATTTT. Translation gives CASSLGYGRNTDTQYF. Full variable domain (remainder filled in from reference TRBV5-1 and TRBJ2-3): KAGVTQTPRYLIKTRGQQVTLSCSPISGHRSVSWYQQTPGQGLQFLFEYFSETQRNKGNFPGRFSGRQFSNSRSEMNVSTLELGDSALYLCASSLGYGRNTDTQYFGPGTRLTVL.

The V call is TRBV27, the J call TRBJ1-2, with a possible D match to TRBD1 (6 bases). Germline V CDR1 and CDR2: MNHEY, SMNVEV (reference sequence). The CDR3 has 14 amino acids. Trimming took 8 bases from V and 4 from J, leaving 17 bases between them. The CDR3 DNA reads as TGTGCCAGCCGACCCTTAGGGGGGGTCTATGGCTACACCTTC. Translating gives CASRPLGGVYGYTF.